The 4 T cell receptor beta chains listed next were all sequenced from one sample in a study of blood T cell repertoires in COVID-19. Clones were read by immunoSEQ multiplex PCR, and TCRdb kept only the in-frame ones, dropping some. The top ten hold 6% to 8.5% of the sample, which has fewer than 450,000 clones, about 90% seen once. The sample comprised peripheral blood. Every receptor here comes from a woman in her 70s with COVID-19, enrolled during active disease.

This rearrangement joins TRBV28 to TRBJ1-2; a possible D gene is TRBD1 (6 bases). Germline CDR1 is MDHEN and CDR2 is SYDVKM. This CDR3 has 13 amino acids. Between the trimmed V and J ends, which lost 5 bases and 4 bases, there was a span of 11 bases. In DNA form, the CDR3 reads TGTGCCAGCAGTCCCAGGGGACCCTATGGCTACACCTTC. Protein: CASSPRGPYGYTF.

The chain combines TRBV6-6 with TRBJ1-1; 7 nucleotides line up with TRBD1. Germline V CDR1 and CDR2: MNHNY, SVGAGI (reference sequence). This CDR3 is built from 13 residues. V was pared by 5 bases and J by 5 bases, with 5 bases of the junction left unmatched. CDR3 bases: TGTGCCAGCAGTCAGGGGGTGAGAACTGAAGCTTTCTTT. Translation gives CASSQGVRTEAFF.

Points on this clone: The limits of the CDR3 on the DNA are not certain, so only TCRdb's listed CDR3 is given. V gene TRBV21-1 combines with J gene TRBJ1-2; the tabulated D call, TRBD1, remains unverified against the DNA. TRBV21-1 is reported as a pseudogene. Both ends counted, the CDR3 spans 17 residues. CDR3 amino acids: CASSKVVGQGALRPYTF.

The chain recombines TRBV28 with TRBJ2-1; TRBD2 agrees at 7 bases. Germline CDR1 is MDHEN and CDR2 is SYDVKM. There are 12 residues in the CDR3. V trimming: 4 bases; J trimming: 14 bases; junction bases outside the gene matches: 8. CDR3 nucleotides: TGTGCCAGCAGTTCCCTGACTGGGGGGGAGTTCTTC. Protein sequence: CASSSLTGGEFF.